This T cell receptor (beta chain) was recovered during a study of T cells in Graves' hyperthyroidism and ophthalmopathy. On the study more broadly: The blood sample was taken at first diagnosis, before treatment began.

The CDR3 is 8 amino acids. CDR1 is MNHNS, CDR2 SASEGT, per germline. V was pared by 7 bases and J by 10 bases, with 2 bases between. Ophthalmopathy patients showed a Clinical Activity Score of at least 3, NOSPECS grade of at least 4 and duration under 3 months. Each diagnosis drew on symptoms, thyroxine, TRAb, thyroid ultrasound and orbital computed tomography findings. The CDR3 regions of TCR beta were amplified from RNA transcripts. TCR CDR3 regions were first amplified by RT-PCR with HTBI primers. MiXCR was run by TCRdb on the multiplex PCR reads, yielding one entry per CDR3 protein. This table holds under 500,000 distinct CDR3 sequences, over 13% found once.

The chain employs TRBV6-1 and TRBJ2-1; D gene uncertain. Sequencing was carried out using blood. The TCR was taken from a man in his fifties with Graves' ophthalmopathy. In nucleotides, the CDR3 is TGTGCCAGCAAAGAGCAGTTCTTC. Translation gives CASKEQFF.